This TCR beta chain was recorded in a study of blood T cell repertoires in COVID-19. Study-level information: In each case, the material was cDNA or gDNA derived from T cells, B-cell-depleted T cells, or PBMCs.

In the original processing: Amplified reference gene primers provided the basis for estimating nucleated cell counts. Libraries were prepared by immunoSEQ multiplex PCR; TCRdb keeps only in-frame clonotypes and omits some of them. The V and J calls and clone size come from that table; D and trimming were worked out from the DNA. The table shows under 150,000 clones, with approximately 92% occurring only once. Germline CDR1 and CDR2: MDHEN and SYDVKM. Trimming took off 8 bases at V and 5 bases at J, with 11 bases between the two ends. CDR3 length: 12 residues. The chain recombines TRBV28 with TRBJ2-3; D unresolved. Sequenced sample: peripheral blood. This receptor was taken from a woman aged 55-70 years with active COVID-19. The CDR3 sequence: CASGSSIDTQYF. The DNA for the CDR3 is TGTGCCAGCGGCTCGTCGATAGATACGCAGTATTTT.